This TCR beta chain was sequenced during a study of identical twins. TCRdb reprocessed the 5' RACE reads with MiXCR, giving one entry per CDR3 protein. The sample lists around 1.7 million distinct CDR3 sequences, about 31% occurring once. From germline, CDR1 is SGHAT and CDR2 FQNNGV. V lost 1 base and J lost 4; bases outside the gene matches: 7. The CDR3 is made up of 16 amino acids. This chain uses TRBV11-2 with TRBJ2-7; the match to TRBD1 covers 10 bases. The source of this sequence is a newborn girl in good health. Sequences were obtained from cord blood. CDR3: CASSLGWDRGLYEQYF. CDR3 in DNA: TGTGCCAGCAGCTTAGGGTGGGACAGGGGACTTTACGAGCAGTACTTC.